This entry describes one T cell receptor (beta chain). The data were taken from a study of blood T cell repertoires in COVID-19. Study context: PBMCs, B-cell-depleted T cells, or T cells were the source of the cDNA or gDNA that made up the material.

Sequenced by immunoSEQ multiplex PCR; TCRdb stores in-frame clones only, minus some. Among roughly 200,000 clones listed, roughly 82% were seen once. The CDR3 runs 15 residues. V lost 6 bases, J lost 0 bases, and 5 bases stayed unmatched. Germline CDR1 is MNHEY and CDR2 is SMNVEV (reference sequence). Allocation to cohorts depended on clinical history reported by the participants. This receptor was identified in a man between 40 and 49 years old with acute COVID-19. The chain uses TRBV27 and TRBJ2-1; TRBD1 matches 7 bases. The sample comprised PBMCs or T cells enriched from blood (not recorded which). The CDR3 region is CASSPDRSSYNEQFF. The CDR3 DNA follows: TGTGCCAGCAGCCCGGACAGGAGCTCCTACAATGAGCAGTTCTTC.